This T cell receptor beta chain originates from a study of blood T cells in healthy people across ages. Study-level points and caveats: Naive CD4+ cells and diversity were both higher in long-lived donors than in aged donors.

Trimming stripped 0 bases from V and 0 bases from J, with 9 bases between. The CDR3 contains 14 residues. The V gene's germline CDR1 is SQVTM and CDR2 ANQGSEA. This clonotype has a handful of counts. What it binds is not known. The authors ran a second PCR of 7 to 11 cycles using a sample-barcoded 5' primer and a J-beta primer mix. The authors tagged each cDNA molecule using a template-switch adaptor with 12 random nucleotides. TCRdb used MiXCR to reprocess the 5' RACE reads, holding one entry per CDR3 protein. Of over a million distinct CDR3 sequences in the sample, about 42% were seen once. This chain uses TRBV29-1 with TRBJ2-7; weak D call: TRBD1 (5 bases). The origin of this receptor is a woman aged 18-30 years in good health. The sample comprised blood. The CDR3 spells CSVEDPDSSYEQYF. The CDR3 bases are TGCAGCGTTGAAGATCCAGACAGCTCCTACGAGCAGTACTTC.